Sequencing of this TCR beta chain was carried out in a study of cytomegalovirus exposure and HLA in healthy donors. Study results and caveats: The authors later found most CMV-associated TCR beta chains appeared HLA-restricted. In a later analysis, HLA-associated TCR beta chains were more clonally expanded than equally common others.

With regard to this clone: Its antigen is not known.

The PCR was carried out with 60 Vbeta primers and 13 Jbeta primers. Assay used: immunoSEQ multiplex PCR; TCRdb lists only in-frame clones, some missing. Of about 200,000 clones in the sample, 60% to 80% were seen once. Trimming took 2 bases from V and 4 from J; bases not matched to a gene: 8. Germline V gene sequence: CDR1 SNHLY, CDR2 FYNNEI. The CDR3 contains 16 residues. The chain combines TRBV2 with TRBJ2-3; 8 nucleotides line up with TRBD2. Sequencing was done on a sample of PBMCs. The sequence derives from a woman aged 30 to 39 in good health and CMV-seronegative. The CDR3 DNA sequence: TGTGCCAGCAGTGAACCCCAAGTAGCGGGGCCAGATACGCAGTATTTT. The encoded protein is CASSEPQVAGPDTQYF. Full variable domain (missing parts from reference TRBV2 and TRBJ2-3): EPEVTQTPSHQVTQMGQEVILRCVPISNHLYFYWYRQILGQKVEFLVSFYNNEISEKSEIFDDQFSVERPDGSNFTLKIRSTKLEDSAMYFCASSEPQVAGPDTQYFGPGTRLTVL.